These 13 T cell receptor beta chains were all obtained from the same sample, sequenced in a study of T cells in Graves' hyperthyroidism and ophthalmopathy. The investigators amplified TCR beta CDR3 regions from RNA transcripts. In the first-round RT-PCR of the TCR CDR3, the HTBI primer set was used. MiXCR was run by TCRdb on the multiplex PCR reads, yielding one entry per CDR3 protein. Counted here are a few hundred thousand distinct CDR3 sequences, under 60% occurring once; the ten biggest clones make up 8% to 8.5%. The material sequenced was peripheral blood or thyroid tissue (not recorded which). Receptor source: a woman under 30 with Graves' hyperthyroidism.

The chain couples TRBV24-1 to TRBJ1-5, with D possibly matching TRBD1 (5 bases). Germline V gene lookup returns CDR1 KGHDR and CDR2 SFDVKD. Between the trimmed V and J ends, which lost 11 bases and 6 bases, there was a span of 19 bases. This CDR3 is 14 amino acids long. DNA of the CDR3: TGTGCCAGCAGATCGGGCGGGGGGGGTCAGCCCCAGCATTTT. It encodes CASRSGGGGQPQHF.

J is TRBJ1-5 and V is TRBV29-1; D ambiguous. CDR1 and CDR2 from the germline V gene are SQVTM and ANQGSEA. CDR3 length: 13 residues. V was pared by 5 bases and J by 15 bases, with 23 bases between. This CDR3 reads CSVHSGYDQLRHF. The CDR3 region has the DNA TGCAGCGTTCATTCGGGTTACGATCAGCTCCGGCATTTT.

This clonotype was counted ten times or more. The chain combines TRBV10-3 with TRBJ2-3; no clear D gene. Germline V gene sequence: CDR1 ENHRY, CDR2 SYGVKD. The CDR3 has 14 amino acids. V was pared by 0 bases and J by 2 bases, with 6 bases between. CDR3 nucleotide sequence: TGTGCCATCAGTGAGTCCAGCGACACAGATACGCAGTATTTT. This gives the protein CAISESSDTDTQYF.

The V gene is TRBV7-3, the J gene TRBJ2-6; possible D gene TRBD2, 7 bases. The CDR3 length is 18 residues. Germline CDR1 SGHTA, CDR2 FQGTGA. The V end was cut by 6 bases, the J end by 0 bases, with 18 bases between. The CDR3 protein is CASSPLGGRSSGANVLTF. In DNA, the CDR3 is TGTGCCAGCAGTCCCCTCGGGGGGCGGAGCTCTGGGGCCAACGTCCTGACTTTC.

J is TRBJ2-7 and V is TRBV19, with a tentative D call TRBD2 (7 bases). Germline V gives CDR1 LNHDA, CDR2 SQIVND (reference sequence). Trimming took off 1 base at V and 5 bases at J, with 15 bases between the two ends. CDR3 length: 15 amino acids. As DNA, the CDR3 is TGTGCCAGTAGTATAGGGACTAGGGACACGCACGAGCAGTACTTC. Its translation: CASSIGTRDTHEQYF.

V and J are TRBV29-1 and TRBJ1-2; TRBD1 matches at 11 bases. Germline values: CDR1 SQVTM, CDR2 ANQGSEA. J lost 7 bases, V lost 8 bases, and 6 bases had no gene match. The CDR3 totals 12 residues. The CDR3 nucleotides are TGCAGCCCTGGACAGGGGGCGACTGGCTACACCTTC. Residues: CSPGQGATGYTF.

J is TRBJ2-5 and V is TRBV10-3; TRBD1 matches at 10 bases. Per the germline V gene, CDR1 is ENHRY and CDR2 is SYGVKD. Unmatched junction bases numbered 7, after V lost 3 bases and J lost 3 bases. There are 16 residues in the CDR3. CDR3 DNA: TGTGCCATCAGTGATCGGGCCGGGACAGGGGAAGAGACCCAGTACTTC. The encoded protein is CAISDRAGTGEETQYF.

J is TRBJ2-5 and V is TRBV29-1, with D unresolved. Trimming removed 7 bases from V and 0 bases from J, with 3 bases in between. The length of the CDR3 is 10 residues. The V gene's germline CDR1 is SQVTM and CDR2 ANQGSEA. The DNA of the CDR3 is TGCAGCGCGTACCAAGAGACCCAGTACTTC. Encoded protein: CSAYQETQYF.

This chain uses TRBV7-3 with TRBJ2-2; D not certain. The CDR3 has 15 amino acids. Germline-derived CDR1 and CDR2 are SGHTA and FQGTGA. With 1 base removed from V and 5 bases from J, the gap between germline ends came to 11 bases. The CDR3 loop is CASSLSPSGTGELFF. The CDR3 coding sequence is TGTGCCAGCAGCTTAAGCCCTTCTGGAACCGGGGAGCTGTTTTTT.

This chain connects TRBV7-8 to TRBJ2-3, with D perhaps matching TRBD2 (6 bases). The CDR3 loop spans 16 amino acids. V gave up 3 bases and J gave up 5 bases, with 18 bases separating them. Germline loops: CDR1 SGHVS, CDR2 FQNEAQ. CDR3 sequence: CASSLGYGRPVDTQYF. CDR3 nucleotides: TGTGCCAGCAGCTTGGGTTACGGGAGACCGGTAGATACGCAGTATTTT.

This rearrangement joins TRBV6-1 to TRBJ1-2; tentatively, D is TRBD1 (6 bases). The CDR3 runs to 14 residues. CDR1 and CDR2 from the germline V gene are MNHNS and SASEGT. The ends were cut back, 3 bases at V and 2 bases at J, with 10 bases in the middle. CDR3 nucleotide sequence: TGTGCCAGCAGTGACGGGACATTGAACTATGGCTACACCTTC. Residues: CASSDGTLNYGYTF.

The chain couples TRBV9 to TRBJ1-2; TRBD1 is a possible D gene (6 bases). CDR1 is SGDLS, CDR2 YYNGEE, per germline. The CDR3 extends over 14 amino acids. Trimming shortened V by 7 bases and J by 4 bases, and 17 bases separated the two germline ends. The DNA for the CDR3 is TGTGCCAGCTCACCTCAATCGACAGGCTATGGCTACACCTTC. This translates into CASSPQSTGYGYTF.

In regard to this clonotype: This may arise from a read error, as a much more abundant clone is one base away. The gene calls are TRBV7-2 and TRBJ2-7; the match to TRBD1 covers 7 bases. This CDR3 is built from 12 residues. V dropped 9 bases and J dropped 4; count of bases not matched to a gene: 6. The germline CDR1 and CDR2 sequences are SGHTA and FQGNSA. In DNA form, the CDR3 reads TGTGCCAGTGTAGGGGGCGCGTACGAGCAGTACTTC. It encodes CASVGGAYEQYF.